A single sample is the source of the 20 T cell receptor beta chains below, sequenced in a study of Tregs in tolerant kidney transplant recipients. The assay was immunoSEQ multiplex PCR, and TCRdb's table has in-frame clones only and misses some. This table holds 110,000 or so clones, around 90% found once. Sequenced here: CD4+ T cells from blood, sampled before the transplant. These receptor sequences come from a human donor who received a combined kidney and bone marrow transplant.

CDR3 amino acids: CASKGRRVGQIGSPLHF. CDR3 DNA: TGCGCCAGCAAGGGGAGGAGGGTTGGCCAAATAGGTTCACCCCTCCACTTT. The V call is TRBV23-1, the J call TRBJ1-6; a weak D match, TRBD1 (5 bases). TRBV23-1 is treated as an ORF (open reading frame) with a function not yet certain. The CDR3 covers 17 residues. The V end lost 7 bases, the J end lost 9 bases, and 25 bases lay between the germline ends.

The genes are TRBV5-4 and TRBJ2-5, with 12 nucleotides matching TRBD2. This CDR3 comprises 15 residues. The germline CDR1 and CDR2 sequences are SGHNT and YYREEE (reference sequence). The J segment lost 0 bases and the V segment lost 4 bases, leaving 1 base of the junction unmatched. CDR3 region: CASSLAGGYQETQYF. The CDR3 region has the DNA TGTGCCAGCAGCCTAGCGGGGGGGTACCAAGAGACCCAGTACTTC.

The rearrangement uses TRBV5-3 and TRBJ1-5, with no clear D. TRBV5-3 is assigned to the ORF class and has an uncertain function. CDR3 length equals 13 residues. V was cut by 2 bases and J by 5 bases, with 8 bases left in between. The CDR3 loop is CARSFERDQPQHF. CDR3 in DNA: TGTGCCAGAAGCTTCGAACGGGATCAGCCCCAGCATTTT.

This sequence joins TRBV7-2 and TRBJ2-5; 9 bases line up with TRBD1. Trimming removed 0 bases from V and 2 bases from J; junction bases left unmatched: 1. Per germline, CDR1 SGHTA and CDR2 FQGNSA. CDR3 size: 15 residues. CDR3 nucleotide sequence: TGTGCCAGCAGCTTAGCGGGGACAGGGCAAGAGACCCAGTACTTC. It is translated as CASSLAGTGQETQYF.

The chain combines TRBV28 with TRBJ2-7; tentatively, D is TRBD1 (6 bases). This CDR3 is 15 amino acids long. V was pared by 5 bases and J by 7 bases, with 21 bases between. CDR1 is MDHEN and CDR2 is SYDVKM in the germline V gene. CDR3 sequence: CASSRKISGHREQYF. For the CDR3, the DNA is TGTGCCAGCAGTCGTAAAATATCGGGACATCGGGAGCAGTACTTC. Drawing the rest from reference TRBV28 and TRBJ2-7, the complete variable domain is DVKVTQSSRYLVKRTGEKVFLECVQDMDHENMFWYRQDPGLGLRLIYFSYDVKMKEKGDIPEGYSVSREKKERFSLILESASTNQTSMYLCASSRKISGHREQYFGPGTRLTVT.

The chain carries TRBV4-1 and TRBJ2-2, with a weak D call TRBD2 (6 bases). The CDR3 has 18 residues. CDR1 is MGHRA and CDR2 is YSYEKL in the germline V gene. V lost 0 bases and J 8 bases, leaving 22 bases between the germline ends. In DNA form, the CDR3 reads TGCGCCAGCAGCCAAGACCTCGAGAGCGGGTCGGTTTCGGGGGAGCTGTTTTTT. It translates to CASSQDLESGSVSGELFF.

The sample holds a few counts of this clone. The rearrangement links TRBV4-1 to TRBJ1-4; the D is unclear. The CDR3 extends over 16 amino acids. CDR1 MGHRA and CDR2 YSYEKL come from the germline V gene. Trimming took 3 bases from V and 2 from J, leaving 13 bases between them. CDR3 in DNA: TGCGCCAGCAGCCATCCCGAAGCGGGGACTAATGAAAAACTGTTTTTT. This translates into CASSHPEAGTNEKLFF.

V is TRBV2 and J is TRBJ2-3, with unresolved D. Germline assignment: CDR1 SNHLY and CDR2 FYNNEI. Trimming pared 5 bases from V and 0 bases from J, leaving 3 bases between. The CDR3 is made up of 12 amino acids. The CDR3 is CASSLSTDTQYF. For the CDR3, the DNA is TGTGCCAGCAGTTTAAGCACAGATACGCAGTATTTT.

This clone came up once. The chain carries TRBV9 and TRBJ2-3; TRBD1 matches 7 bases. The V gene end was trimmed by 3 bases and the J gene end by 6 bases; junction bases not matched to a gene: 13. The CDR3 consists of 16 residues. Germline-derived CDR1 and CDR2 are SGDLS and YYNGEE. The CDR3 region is CASSASGTDPLDTQYF. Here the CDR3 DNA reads TGTGCCAGCAGCGCCTCCGGGACAGACCCACTGGATACGCAGTATTTT.

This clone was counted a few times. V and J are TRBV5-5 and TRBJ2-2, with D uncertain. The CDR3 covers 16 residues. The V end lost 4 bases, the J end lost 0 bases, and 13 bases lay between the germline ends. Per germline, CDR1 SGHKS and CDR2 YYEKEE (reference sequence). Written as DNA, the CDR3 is TGTGCCAGCAGCATGGGGTCGAGAGCGAACACCGGGGAGCTGTTTTTT. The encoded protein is CASSMGSRANTGELFF.

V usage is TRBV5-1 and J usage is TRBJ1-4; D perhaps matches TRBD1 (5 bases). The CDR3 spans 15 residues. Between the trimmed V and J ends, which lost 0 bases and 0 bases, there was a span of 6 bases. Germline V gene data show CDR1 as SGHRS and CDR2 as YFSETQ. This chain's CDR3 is CASSLDRSTNEKLFF. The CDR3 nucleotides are TGCGCCAGCAGCTTGGACAGGTCAACTAATGAAAAACTGTTTTTT.

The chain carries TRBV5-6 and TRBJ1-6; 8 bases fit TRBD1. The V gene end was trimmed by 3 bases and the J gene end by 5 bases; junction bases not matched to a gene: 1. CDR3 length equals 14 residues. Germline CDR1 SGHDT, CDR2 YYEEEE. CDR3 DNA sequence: TGTGCCAGCAGCTCGGGACAGGATAATTCACCCCTCCACTTT. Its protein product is CASSSGQDNSPLHF.

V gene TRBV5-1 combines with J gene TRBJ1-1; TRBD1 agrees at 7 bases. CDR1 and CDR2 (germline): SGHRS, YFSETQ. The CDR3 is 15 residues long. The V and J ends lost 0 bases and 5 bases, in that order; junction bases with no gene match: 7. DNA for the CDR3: TGCGCCAGCAGCTTGGCCGCAGGGGGTGTGACTGAAGCTTTCTTT. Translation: CASSLAAGGVTEAFF.

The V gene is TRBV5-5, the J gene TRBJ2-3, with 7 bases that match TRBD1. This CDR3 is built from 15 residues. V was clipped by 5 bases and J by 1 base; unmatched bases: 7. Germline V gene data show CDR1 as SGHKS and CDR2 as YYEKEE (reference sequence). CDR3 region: CASSLSGTGTDTQYF. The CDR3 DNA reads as TGTGCCAGCAGTTTGTCCGGGACAGGCACAGATACGCAGTATTTT.

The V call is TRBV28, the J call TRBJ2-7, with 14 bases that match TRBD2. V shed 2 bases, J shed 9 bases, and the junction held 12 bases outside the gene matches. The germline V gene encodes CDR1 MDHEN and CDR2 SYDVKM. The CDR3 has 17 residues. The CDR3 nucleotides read TGTGCCAGCAGTTTAAGCACCGGGACTAGCGGGAGTTTGGGGCAGTACTTC. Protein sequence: CASSLSTGTSGSLGQYF.

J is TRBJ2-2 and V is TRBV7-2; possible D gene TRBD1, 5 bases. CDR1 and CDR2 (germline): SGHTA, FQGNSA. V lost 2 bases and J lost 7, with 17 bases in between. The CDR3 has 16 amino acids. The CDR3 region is CASSLRVRARHGELFF. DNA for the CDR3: TGTGCCAGCAGCTTACGGGTCAGGGCGAGGCACGGGGAGCTGTTTTTT.

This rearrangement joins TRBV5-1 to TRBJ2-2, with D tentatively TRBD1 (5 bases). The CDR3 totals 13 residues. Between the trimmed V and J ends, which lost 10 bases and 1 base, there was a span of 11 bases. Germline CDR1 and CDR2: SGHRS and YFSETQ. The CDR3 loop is CASLQENTGELFF. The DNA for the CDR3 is TGCGCCTCCCTACAGGAGAACACCGGGGAGCTGTTTTTT.

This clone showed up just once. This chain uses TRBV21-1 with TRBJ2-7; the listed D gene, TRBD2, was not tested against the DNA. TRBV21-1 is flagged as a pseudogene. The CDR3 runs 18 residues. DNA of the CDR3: TGTGCCAGCAGCAAAGCAGGCCTAGCGGTGCCGGGGGACTACGAGCAGTACTTC. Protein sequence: CASSKAGLAVPGDYEQYF.

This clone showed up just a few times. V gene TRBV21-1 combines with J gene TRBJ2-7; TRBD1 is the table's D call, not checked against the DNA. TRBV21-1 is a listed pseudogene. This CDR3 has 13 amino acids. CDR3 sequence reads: CASNPAQGYEQYF. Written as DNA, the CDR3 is TGTGCCAGCAACCCGGCACAGGGCTACGAGCAGTACTTC.

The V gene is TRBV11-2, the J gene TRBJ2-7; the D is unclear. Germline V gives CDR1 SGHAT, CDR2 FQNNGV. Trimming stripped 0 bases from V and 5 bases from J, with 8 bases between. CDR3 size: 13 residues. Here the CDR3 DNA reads TGTGCCAGCAGCTTAGATTTGAGCAACGAGCAGTACTTC. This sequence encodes CASSLDLSNEQYF.